This T cell receptor beta chain was captured by sequencing in a study of blood T cells in healthy people across ages. As for this clonotype: Its antigen is not known.

It was with a sample-barcoded 5' primer and a J-beta primer mix that a second PCR of roughly 7 to 12 cycles was run. TCRdb re-derived calls from the 5' RACE reads in MiXCR, one entry per CDR3 protein. The top ten clones hold around 13% of a sample with about a million distinct CDR3 sequences, 35% to 45% of them seen once. The CDR3 has 14 residues. The germline V gene has CDR1 MNHEY and CDR2 SMNVEV (reference sequence). Trimming removed 3 bases from V and 7 bases from J, with 16 bases in between. Study-level findings and limits: Because donor CMV status was unknown, expanded clonotype changes were possibly confounded. With naive T cell percentage, TCR beta diversity showed a strong correlation.

The source material was blood. The sequence came from a man between 18 and 35 years old in good health. The V and J genes are TRBV27 and TRBJ2-7; D gene ambiguous. CDR3 coding DNA: TGTGCCAGCAGTTTCACTAAGACAATCCATGAGCAGTACTTC. As protein: CASSFTKTIHEQYF.